The entry below gives a single T cell receptor (beta chain) sequence along with its context. In the PCR, 60 Vbeta and 13 Jbeta primers were used. Libraries were prepared by immunoSEQ multiplex PCR; TCRdb keeps only in-frame clonotypes and omits some of them. The data show around 200,000 clones, with about 88% seen just once and less than 0.35% held by the top ten. The CDR3 totals 13 residues. The V end was cut by 3 bases, the J end by 2 bases, with 8 bases between. From germline, CDR1 is KGHSH and CDR2 LQKENI. This entry belongs to a study of cytomegalovirus exposure and HLA in healthy donors. The sequenced sample was PBMCs. The clonotype comes from a woman in her 30s in good health and CMV-seronegative. This rearrangement joins TRBV18 to TRBJ2-7; the D is unclear. Here the CDR3 DNA reads TGTGCCAGCTCACCGGGCGCAACCTACGAGCAGTACTTC. This translates into CASSPGATYEQYF.